This T cell receptor beta chain derives from a study of spatial heterogeneity in lung cancer. Findings and caveats of the study: How many expanded intratumoral alpha and beta TCRs were present tracked the tumor mutation count, which was a count of nonsynonymous mutations.

This sample's time point: sample taken at primary tumor resection. V shed 0 bases, J shed 0 bases, and the junction held 8 bases outside the gene matches. The CDR3 totals 18 residues. Germline lookup yields CDR1 LGHDT and CDR2 YNNKEL (reference sequence). Every molecule of TCR cDNA had its own unique molecular identifier. One entry per CDR3 protein, called by TCRdb with MiXCR from the 5' RACE reads. This table has 2,500 to 3,500 distinct CDR3 sequences, more than 15% appearing once. In this sample, this clonotype turned up many times. The antigen is undetermined. This chain uses TRBV3-1 with TRBJ2-7, with 10 bases that match TRBD2. The starting material was lung tumor tissue, obtained at surgery. The source is a male donor with early-stage non-small cell lung cancer. This chain's CDR3 is CASSQEILAGEPSYEQYF. The CDR3 region has the DNA TGTGCCAGCAGCCAAGAGATCCTAGCGGGGGAGCCCTCCTACGAGCAGTACTTC.